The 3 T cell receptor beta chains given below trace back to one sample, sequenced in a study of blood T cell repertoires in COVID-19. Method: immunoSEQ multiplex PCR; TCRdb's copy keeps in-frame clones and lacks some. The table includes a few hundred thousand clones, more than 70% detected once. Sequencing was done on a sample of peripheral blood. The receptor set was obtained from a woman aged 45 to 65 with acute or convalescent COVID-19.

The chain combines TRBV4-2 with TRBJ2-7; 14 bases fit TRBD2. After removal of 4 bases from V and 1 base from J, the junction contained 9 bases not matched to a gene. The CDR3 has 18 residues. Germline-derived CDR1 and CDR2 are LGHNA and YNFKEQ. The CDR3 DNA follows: TGTGCCAGCAGCCGGCACGGGACTAGCGGGAGTGGGTCCTACGAGCAGTACTTC. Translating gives CASSRHGTSGSGSYEQYF.

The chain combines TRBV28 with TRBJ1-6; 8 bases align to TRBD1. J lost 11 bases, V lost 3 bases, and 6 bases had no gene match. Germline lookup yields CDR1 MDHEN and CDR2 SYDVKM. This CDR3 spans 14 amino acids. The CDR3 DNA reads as TGTGCCAGCAGTTTTAACAGGGGGAGGCCACCCCTCCACTTT. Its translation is CASSFNRGRPPLHF. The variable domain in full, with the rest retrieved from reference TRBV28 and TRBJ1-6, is DVKVTQSSRYLVKRTGEKVFLECVQDMDHENMFWYRQDPGLGLRLIYFSYDVKMKEKGDIPEGYSVSREKKERFSLILESASTNQTSMYLCASSFNRGRPPLHFGNGTRLTVT.

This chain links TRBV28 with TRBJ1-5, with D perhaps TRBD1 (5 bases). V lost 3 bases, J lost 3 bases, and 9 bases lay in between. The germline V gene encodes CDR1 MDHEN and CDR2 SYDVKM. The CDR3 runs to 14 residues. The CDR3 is CASSFPGNNQPQHF. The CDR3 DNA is TGTGCCAGCAGTTTCCCAGGGAACAATCAGCCCCAGCATTTT.